A single sample gave rise to the 21 T cell receptor beta chains below, sequenced in a study of OX40 agonist ivuxolimab in advanced cancers. Some clones are missing from TCRdb's copy, which holds only in-frame ones; the method was immunoSEQ multiplex PCR. Of tens of thousands of clones listed, about 93% are singletons. The sample was CD4+ or CD8+ T cells sorted from blood, taken in a trial of the OX40 agonist ivuxolimab. These receptors were collected from an adult with an advanced solid tumor such as melanoma, head and neck, liver or kidney cancer.

CDR3 residues: CASSQGTLKYF. The CDR3 nucleotides are TGTGCCAGCAGCCAGGGGACTCTGAAGTACTTC. The gene calls are TRBV14 and TRBJ2-5; perhaps TRBD2 as D (6 bases). This CDR3 contains 11 residues. CDR1 is SGHDN and CDR2 is FVKESK in the germline V gene. The V end lost 3 bases, the J end lost 12 bases, and 11 bases lay between the germline ends.

The chain couples TRBV7-2 to TRBJ1-6; D unresolved. In germline, CDR1 is SGHTA, CDR2 FQGNSA. V lost 5 bases and J lost 3, with 8 bases in between. The CDR3 loop spans 14 amino acids. CDR3 sequence reads: CASSTRGYNSPLHF. For the CDR3, the DNA is TGTGCCAGCAGCACACGGGGCTATAATTCACCCCTCCACTTT.

On this clone itself: Other DNA sequences in this sample translate to the same CDR3. The chain combines TRBV5-1 with TRBJ1-1; weak D call: TRBD1 (5 bases). This CDR3 is 11 amino acids long. Per the germline V gene, CDR1 is SGHRS and CDR2 is YFSETQ. The V and J ends lost 2 bases and 8 bases respectively, with 7 bases between them. The CDR3 region is CASSFGTEAFF. CDR3 DNA sequence: TGCGCCAGCAGCTTCGGGACGGAAGCTTTCTTT.

V usage is TRBV9 and J usage is TRBJ1-2; D remains ambiguous. Per germline, CDR1 SGDLS and CDR2 YYNGEE. Trimming removed 6 bases at V and 1 base at J, with 13 bases between. The CDR3 loop spans 14 amino acids. The CDR3 region is CASTQDKGNYGYTF. The CDR3 DNA sequence: TGTGCCAGCACCCAAGACAAGGGTAACTATGGCTACACCTTC.

The CDR3 here is CASSIAGGPPDTQYF. CDR3 nucleotides: TGTGCCAGTAGTATAGCGGGGGGGCCCCCAGATACGCAGTATTTT. V and J are TRBV19 and TRBJ2-3, with 8 positions matching TRBD2. CDR3 length: 15 residues. Germline assignment: CDR1 LNHDA and CDR2 SQIVND (reference sequence). The V gene end was trimmed by 1 base and the J gene end by 4 bases; junction bases not matched to a gene: 4.

CDR3 sequence: CASSSPYGTEAFF. The CDR3, as DNA: TGTGCCAGCAGCTCCCCATACGGGACTGAAGCTTTCTTT. The genes are TRBV9 and TRBJ1-1; D is uncertain. CDR1 is SGDLS, CDR2 YYNGEE, per germline. Trimming took off 4 bases at V and 5 bases at J, with 12 bases between the two ends. The CDR3 totals 13 residues.

The genes are TRBV19 and TRBJ1-1; 9 bases line up with TRBD1. The CDR3 spans 15 residues. V dropped 6 bases and J dropped 2; count of bases not matched to a gene: 7. Germline V lookup: CDR1 LNHDA, CDR2 SQIVND (reference sequence). This CDR3 reads CASSSWTGANTEAFF. CDR3 DNA sequence: TGTGCCAGTAGCTCCTGGACAGGGGCTAACACTGAAGCTTTCTTT.

The rearrangement uses TRBV19 and TRBJ2-3; D call uncertain. Germline-derived CDR1 and CDR2 are LNHDA and SQIVND (reference sequence). Trimming cost V 4 bases and J 6 bases, with 8 bases left between them. The CDR3 is made up of 12 amino acids. The CDR3 DNA reads as TGTGCCAGTAGTACAAGTCTGGATACGCAGTATTTT. This encodes CASSTSLDTQYF.

This clone was recorded only once. V and J are TRBV4-3 and TRBJ2-1; 8 nucleotides match TRBD2. The V and J ends lost 3 bases and 2 bases, in that order; junction bases with no gene match: 6. The germline V gene has CDR1 LGHNA and CDR2 YSLEER. The CDR3 has 16 residues. This CDR3 is CASSQEIAGTYNEQFF. CDR3 bases: TGCGCCAGCAGCCAGGAGATAGCGGGAACCTACAATGAGCAGTTCTTC.

This chain connects TRBV4-1 to TRBJ2-7; tentatively, D is TRBD1 (6 bases). CDR3 length: 15 amino acids. Germline V gene lookup returns CDR1 MGHRA and CDR2 YSYEKL. Trimming shortened V by 2 bases and J by 7 bases, and 18 bases separated the two germline ends. This chain's CDR3 is CASSQLTGSLKEQYF. Here the CDR3 DNA reads TGCGCCAGCAGCCAACTTACAGGGTCACTGAAGGAGCAGTACTTC.

This chain connects TRBV5-1 to TRBJ2-7; 8 bases are shared with TRBD2. The ends lost 1 base at V and 6 bases at J; junction bases unmatched: 6. The CDR3 has 14 residues. Germline CDR1 reads SGHRS; CDR2 reads YFSETQ. The CDR3 region is CASSLNAGGGEQYF. The CDR3 DNA sequence: TGCGCCAGCAGCTTGAACGCGGGAGGAGGCGAGCAGTACTTC.

CDR3: CAISATGVAEAFF. The CDR3, as DNA: TGTGCCATCAGTGCTACAGGGGTCGCTGAAGCTTTCTTT. The chain joins TRBV10-3 to TRBJ1-1, with 7 nucleotides matching TRBD1. This CDR3 is 13 amino acids long. Losses at the gene ends were 4 bases for V and 6 bases for J; bases not matched to a gene: 5. Germline CDR1 reads ENHRY; CDR2 reads SYGVKD.

The J gene is TRBJ1-1, the V gene TRBV5-1, with D unclear. V was cut by 2 bases and J by 0 bases, with 5 bases left in between. The germline gives CDR1 SGHRS, CDR2 YFSETQ. This CDR3 is 13 amino acids long. The CDR3 here is CASSFYMNTEAFF. The CDR3 nucleotides read TGCGCCAGCAGCTTTTACATGAACACTGAAGCTTTCTTT.

V is TRBV19 and J is TRBJ1-3; D gene ambiguous. The CDR3 covers 16 residues. V lost 6 bases, J lost 0 bases, and 15 bases lay in between. The germline V gene has CDR1 LNHDA and CDR2 SQIVND (reference sequence). Here the CDR3 reads CASSRLVAASGNTIYF. CDR3 coding DNA: TGTGCCAGTAGCCGCCTTGTGGCTGCCTCTGGAAACACCATATATTTT.

The gene calls are TRBV28 and TRBJ2-7; D call uncertain. V lost 5 bases and J lost 0, with 11 bases in between. The CDR3 covers 14 residues. Looked up from germline, CDR1 is MDHEN and CDR2 is SYDVKM. CDR3 DNA sequence: TGTGCCAGCAGTCCCCCCTTCGACTCCTACGAGCAGTACTTC. It codes for CASSPPFDSYEQYF.

This CDR3 reads CASRAGGPDNEQFF. Written as DNA, the CDR3 is TGTGCCAGCAGAGCGGGAGGGCCCGACAATGAGCAGTTCTTC. The J gene is TRBJ2-1, the V gene TRBV6-5; 10 nucleotides align to TRBD2. Germline trimming cut 6 bases from V and 5 bases from J; bases unmatched to any gene: 4. Germline CDR1 and CDR2: MNHEY and SVGAGI. This CDR3 spans 14 amino acids.

The V gene is TRBV4-3, the J gene TRBJ2-3; TRBD2 aligns across 8 bases. J lost 3 bases, V lost 0 bases, and 14 bases had no gene match. Germline CDR1 and CDR2: LGHNA and YSLEER. The CDR3 consists of 19 residues. The CDR3 spells CASSQDLSGRAGGTDTQYF. DNA for the CDR3: TGCGCCAGCAGCCAAGACTTATCCGGGCGGGCGGGAGGTACAGATACGCAGTATTTT.

V gene TRBV5-4 combines with J gene TRBJ2-5; D is unclear. This CDR3 is 12 amino acids long. Trimming pared 0 bases from V and 4 bases from J, leaving 4 bases between. Germline CDR1 reads SGHNT; CDR2 reads YYREEE (reference sequence). The CDR3 reads CASSLVGETQYF. CDR3 coding DNA: TGTGCCAGCAGCTTGGTTGGAGAGACCCAGTACTTC.

The chain recombines TRBV29-1 with TRBJ1-2, with no clear D. With 3 bases removed from V and 3 bases from J, the gap between germline ends came to 5 bases. The CDR3 length is 11 residues. Germline-derived CDR1 and CDR2 are SQVTM and ANQGSEA. CDR3 in DNA: TGCAGCGTTGAGGCGGACTATGGCTACACCTTC. Its translation: CSVEADYGYTF.

This CDR3 reads CSVRTGDYNEQFF. The CDR3 DNA reads as TGCAGCGTTAGGACAGGGGACTACAATGAGCAGTTCTTC. V is TRBV29-1 and J is TRBJ2-1, with 9 bases matching TRBD1. The CDR3 contains 13 residues. The ends lost 5 bases at V and 3 bases at J; junction bases unmatched: 2. CDR1 and CDR2 (germline): SQVTM, ANQGSEA.

The chain employs TRBV19 and TRBJ1-5, with D possibly being TRBD1 (5 bases). The CDR3 has 13 residues. The V and J ends lost 8 bases and 2 bases respectively, with 10 bases between them. From germline, CDR1 is LNHDA and CDR2 SQIVND (reference sequence). As DNA, the CDR3 is TGTGCCAGTCATGGGGGGGGCAATCAGCCCCAGCATTTT. Residues: CASHGGGNQPQHF.